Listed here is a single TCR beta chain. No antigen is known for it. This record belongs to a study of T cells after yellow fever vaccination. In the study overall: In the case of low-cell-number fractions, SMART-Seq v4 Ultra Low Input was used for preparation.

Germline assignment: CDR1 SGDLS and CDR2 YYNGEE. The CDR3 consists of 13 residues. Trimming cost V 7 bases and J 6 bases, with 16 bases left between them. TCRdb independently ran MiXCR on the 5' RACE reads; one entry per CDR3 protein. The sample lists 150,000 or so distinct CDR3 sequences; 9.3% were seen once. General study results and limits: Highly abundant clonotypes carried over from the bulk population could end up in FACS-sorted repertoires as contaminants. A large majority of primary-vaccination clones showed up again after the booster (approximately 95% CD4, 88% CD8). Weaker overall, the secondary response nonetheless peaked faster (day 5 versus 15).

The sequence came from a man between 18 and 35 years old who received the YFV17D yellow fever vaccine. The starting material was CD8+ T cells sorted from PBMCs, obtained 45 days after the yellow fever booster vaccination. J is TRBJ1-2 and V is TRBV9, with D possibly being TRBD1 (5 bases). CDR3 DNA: TGTGCCAGCGGCCTGGGACGGATGGATGGCTACACCTTC. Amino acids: CASGLGRMDGYTF.